These 14 T cell receptor beta chains were all obtained from the same sample, sequenced in a study of OX40 agonist ivuxolimab in advanced cancers. Method: immunoSEQ multiplex PCR; TCRdb's copy keeps in-frame clones and lacks some. Of about 63,000 clones detected, 85% to 90% appear once; the ten largest clones hold approximately 12%. Here the sequenced sample was CD4+ or CD8+ T cells sorted from blood, taken in a trial of the OX40 agonist ivuxolimab. All receptors derive from an adult with an advanced solid tumor such as melanoma, head and neck, liver or kidney cancer.

The CDR3 DNA is TGTGCCAGCAGCGAAGGGGCTAGCGGACTCTACGAGCAGTACTTC. It is translated as CASSEGASGLYEQYF. The gene calls are TRBV7-7 and TRBJ2-7, with 7 bases aligning to TRBD2. The CDR3 spans 15 residues. V lost 5 bases, J lost 3 bases, and 10 bases stayed unmatched. The V gene's germline CDR1 is SSHAT and CDR2 FNYEAQ (reference sequence).

This sequence joins TRBV7-9 and TRBJ2-5; 13 bases map to TRBD2. Trimming removed 5 bases from V and 5 bases from J; junction bases left unmatched: 11. This CDR3 contains 17 residues. Germline CDR1 is SEHNR and CDR2 is FQNEAQ (reference sequence). Here the CDR3 reads CASSKMWGLAGWETQYF. The CDR3 nucleotides are TGTGCCAGCAGCAAAATGTGGGGACTAGCGGGATGGGAGACCCAGTACTTC.

This clone was picked up one time. The V call is TRBV5-6, the J call TRBJ2-7, with TRBD2 matching 11 bases. Losses at the gene ends were 3 bases for V and 7 bases for J; bases not matched to a gene: 12. The CDR3 extends over 16 amino acids. Per germline, CDR1 SGHDT and CDR2 YYEEEE. CDR3 sequence (DNA): TGTGCCAGCAGCTCCTTCGTCCTAGCGGGAGGTGGGGAGCAGTACTTC. Translated: CASSSFVLAGGGEQYF.

The genes are TRBV6-5 and TRBJ2-7; TRBD1 is a possible D gene (6 bases). Per the germline V gene, CDR1 is MNHEY and CDR2 is SVGAGI. Trimming stripped 4 bases from V and 0 bases from J, with 13 bases between. The CDR3 covers 15 residues. CDR3 protein: CASSSTGGTSYEQYF. For the CDR3, the DNA is TGTGCCAGCAGTTCGACAGGTGGAACCTCCTACGAGCAGTACTTC.

The J gene is TRBJ2-3, the V gene TRBV7-3; 13 nucleotides align to TRBD2. Germline CDR1 reads SGHTA; CDR2 reads FQGTGA. The CDR3 covers 17 residues. J gave up 2 bases and V 4 bases, and 6 bases lay outside the gene matches. CDR3 bases: TGTGCCAGCAGCTCGGGACTAGCGGGGACCACCACAGATACGCAGTATTTT. Its translation is CASSSGLAGTTTDTQYF.

The genes are TRBV7-9 and TRBJ2-3; 9 nucleotides agree with TRBD2. The V gene's germline CDR1 is SEHNR and CDR2 FQNEAQ (reference sequence). The CDR3 loop spans 16 amino acids. The V and J ends lost 5 bases and 1 base, in that order; junction bases with no gene match: 7. The DNA of the CDR3 is TGTGCCAGCAGCACTATAGCGGGGGCCCGCACAGATACGCAGTATTTT. It codes for CASSTIAGARTDTQYF.

CDR3 bases: TGTGCCAGCAGTTTTACAGGGTACGATCAGCCCCAGCATTTT. It codes for CASSFTGYDQPQHF. V usage is TRBV27 and J usage is TRBJ1-5; maybe TRBD1 (6 bases). This CDR3 has 14 amino acids. Germline loops: CDR1 MNHEY, CDR2 SMNVEV (reference sequence). The germline V and J ends were trimmed by 3 bases and 5 bases, with 11 bases remaining between them.

The V gene is TRBV6-6, the J gene TRBJ2-1; 11 bases are a match to TRBD1. The germline V gene has CDR1 MNHNY and CDR2 SVGAGI (reference sequence). Germline trimming cut 1 base from V and 4 bases from J; bases unmatched to any gene: 3. This CDR3 has 16 residues. CDR3 in amino acids: CASSYLRDRGYNEQFF. For the CDR3, the DNA is TGTGCCAGCAGTTACTTACGGGACAGGGGGTACAATGAGCAGTTCTTC.

The V call is TRBV11-2, the J call TRBJ1-1, with TRBD1 identical over 8 bases. Germline V CDR1 and CDR2: SGHAT, FQNNGV. V lost 5 bases, J lost 3 bases, and 14 bases stayed unmatched. The CDR3 spans 17 residues. For the CDR3, the DNA is TGTGCCAGCAGCCCCGGACAGGGCGAGGTATATGACACTGAAGCTTTCTTT. Protein product: CASSPGQGEVYDTEAFF.

The chain couples TRBV7-9 to TRBJ2-1; TRBD1 aligns across 7 bases. The V and J ends lost 1 base and 2 bases, in that order; junction bases with no gene match: 5. The CDR3 is made up of 16 amino acids. Germline-derived CDR1 and CDR2 are SEHNR and FQNEAQ (reference sequence). CDR3 in DNA: TGTGCCAGCAGCTTAGGGCCGAGGGGGCCCTACAATGAGCAGTTCTTC. This encodes CASSLGPRGPYNEQFF.

The CDR3 coding sequence is TGCGCCAGCAGCCAATTGTTCCTTTCCAGCCCGAGTGAGCAGTTCTTC. Residues: CASSQLFLSSPSEQFF. The rearrangement uses TRBV4-1 and TRBJ2-1, with D hard to call. The CDR3 runs to 16 residues. V lost 2 bases and J lost 9, with 20 bases in between. Germline CDR1 and CDR2: MGHRA and YSYEKL.

The V gene is TRBV7-3, the J gene TRBJ2-1, with D possibly called TRBD1 or TRBD2 (5 bases each). V was pared by 5 bases and J by 10 bases, with 18 bases between. Per the germline V gene, CDR1 is SGHTA and CDR2 is FQGTGA. CDR3 length: 14 amino acids. DNA for the CDR3: TGTGCCAGCAGCGCCTGGACCACCGGGGACGAGCAGTTCTTC. It encodes CASSAWTTGDEQFF.

The chain couples TRBV29-1 to TRBJ2-7; 12 positions match TRBD1. The CDR3 is 17 residues long. With 1 base clipped from V and 3 bases from J, the junction kept 10 bases outside the gene matches. Germline CDR1 and CDR2: SQVTM and ANQGSEA. CDR3 nucleotide sequence: TGCAGCGTTGAAGCGGGGACAGGGGGCTCCCCAGGCTACGAGCAGTACTTC. This codes for CSVEAGTGGSPGYEQYF.

On this clone: Different DNA sequences within this sample yield the same CDR3. The rearrangement links TRBV18 to TRBJ1-5; D unresolved. The CDR3 has 13 amino acids. Germline CDR1 and CDR2: KGHSH and LQKENI. Trimming shortened V by 2 bases and J by 3 bases, and 5 bases separated the two germline ends. The CDR3 loop is CASSPGSNQPQHF. CDR3 sequence (DNA): TGTGCCAGCTCACCAGGGTCCAATCAGCCCCAGCATTTT.